The 30 T cell receptor beta chains reported below all come from one sample, sequenced in a study of blood T cell repertoires in COVID-19. Data came from immunoSEQ multiplex PCR; TCRdb stores just in-frame clones and leaves some out. Of approximately 240,000 clones listed, about 88% were seen once; the top ten hold 2.1%. The sequenced sample consisted of peripheral blood. The origin of the receptors is a middle-aged woman who had recovered from COVID-19.

The chain employs TRBV6-5 and TRBJ1-1, with D unresolved. This CDR3 contains 14 residues. Trimming took 10 bases from V and 5 from J, leaving 20 bases between them. Germline V gene data show CDR1 as MNHEY and CDR2 as SVGAGI. CDR3 loop: CATTADLRGTEAFF. In nucleotides, the CDR3 is TGTGCCACAACCGCGGACCTCAGAGGGACTGAAGCTTTCTTT.

The V and J genes are TRBV6-2 or TRBV6-3 and TRBJ1-5; 8 nucleotides match TRBD1. CDR3 size: 17 residues. Germline V gene lookup returns CDR1 MNHEY and CDR2 SVGEGT. J gave up 2 bases and V 2 bases, and 8 bases lay outside the gene matches. This chain's CDR3 is CASSYTGQGTRNQPQHF. The DNA of the CDR3 is TGTGCCAGCAGTTACACAGGACAGGGTACGCGCAATCAGCCCCAGCATTTT.

The chain links TRBV28 to TRBJ2-4, with 12 bases that match TRBD2. Losses at the gene ends were 5 bases for V and 8 bases for J; bases not matched to a gene: 7. Germline values: CDR1 MDHEN, CDR2 SYDVKM. The CDR3 spans 15 residues. DNA for the CDR3: TGTGCCAGCAGTCATCTAGCGGGAGGGCCGTACATTCAGTACTTC. Its translation: CASSHLAGGPYIQYF.

The chain is built from TRBV6-2 or TRBV6-3 and TRBJ2-1, with TRBD2 matching over 12 bases. The CDR3 has 17 amino acids. V lost 5 bases to trimming and J lost 5 bases; unmatched junction nucleotides: 10. From germline, CDR1 is MNHEY and CDR2 SVGEGT. The CDR3 sequence is CASSPLTSGGFHNEQFF. For the CDR3, the DNA is TGTGCCAGCAGTCCCCTGACTAGCGGGGGATTTCACAATGAGCAGTTCTTC.

The chain carries TRBV7-3 and TRBJ2-7; TRBD1 matches 9 bases. Germline V gene data show CDR1 as SGHTA and CDR2 as FQGTGA. V was clipped by 5 bases and J by 6 bases; unmatched bases: 2. This CDR3 has 12 amino acids. The CDR3 region is CASSKTGGEQYF. CDR3 coding DNA: TGTGCCAGCAGCAAGACAGGGGGCGAGCAGTACTTC.

V is TRBV6-2 or TRBV6-3 and J is TRBJ1-5; 7 bases fit TRBD1. The CDR3 spans 14 residues. The germline CDR1 and CDR2 sequences are MNHEY and SVGEGT. Trimming at V came to 6 bases and at J to 6 bases, leaving 8 bases not matched to a gene. The CDR3 is CASSDQGTAQPQHF. The CDR3 DNA reads as TGTGCCAGCAGCGACCAGGGGACAGCTCAGCCCCAGCATTTT.

This clone was recorded a few times. The CDR3 DNA is TGTGCCACCAGCAGAGATCCCCAGGAATATGGCTACACCTTC. Residues: CATSRDPQEYGYTF. This rearrangement joins TRBV15 to TRBJ1-2, with unresolved D. This CDR3 region has 14 residues. The germline V gene encodes CDR1 LNHNV and CDR2 YYDKDF (reference sequence). Trimming shortened V by 0 bases and J by 5 bases, and 10 bases separated the two germline ends.

The genes are TRBV9 and TRBJ2-1; 9 positions agree with TRBD2. CDR1 is SGDLS and CDR2 is YYNGEE in the germline V gene. With V trimmed by 0 bases and J by 7 bases, 5 bases remained unmatched. The CDR3 is 15 residues long. The CDR3 nucleotides read TGTGCCAGCAGCGTAGAGGCTAGCGGGAAAAATGAGCAGTTCTTC. It encodes CASSVEASGKNEQFF.

The chain links TRBV18 to TRBJ2-7; a weak D match, TRBD1 (6 bases). Germline V CDR1 and CDR2: KGHSH, LQKENI. The germline V and J ends were trimmed by 4 bases and 6 bases, with 16 bases remaining between them. The CDR3 totals 14 residues. The CDR3 DNA sequence: TGTGCCAGCTCACAAAACAGGGTTCAAAGCGAGCAGTACTTC. The encoded protein is CASSQNRVQSEQYF.

In this sample, this clone turned up a few times. The chain carries TRBV19 and TRBJ1-5; TRBD1 agrees at 11 bases. There are 20 residues in the CDR3. J gave up 4 bases and V 7 bases, and 21 bases lay outside the gene matches. In germline, CDR1 is LNHDA, CDR2 SQIVND (reference sequence). Here the CDR3 reads CASNSRPGGTGGLLNQPQHF. In DNA, the CDR3 is TGTGCCAGTAATTCCCGACCGGGAGGGACAGGGGGTCTACTAAATCAGCCCCAGCATTTT.

The rearrangement links TRBV19 to TRBJ1-2; the match to TRBD1 covers 12 bases. The J segment lost 3 bases and the V segment lost 6 bases, leaving 5 bases of the junction unmatched. The CDR3 runs 15 residues. Germline V CDR1 and CDR2: LNHDA, SQIVND (reference sequence). The CDR3 coding sequence is TGTGCCAGTAGGGGGACAGGGGGCGCTTACTATGGCTACACCTTC. It encodes CASRGTGGAYYGYTF.

This clone came up once. The chain recombines TRBV25-1 with TRBJ2-3; unclear D gene. V lost 5 bases and J lost 2, with 5 bases in between. The CDR3 sequence is 12 residues long. Germline V gives CDR1 MGHDK, CDR2 SYGVNS. The CDR3 region is CASSLFTDTQYF. DNA of the CDR3: TGTGCCAGCAGTCTCTTCACAGATACGCAGTATTTT.

This sequence joins TRBV28 and TRBJ2-7; tentatively, D is TRBD2 (6 bases). Trimming took off 3 bases at V and 2 bases at J, with 11 bases between the two ends. The CDR3 totals 14 residues. Germline V gives CDR1 MDHEN, CDR2 SYDVKM. CDR3 residues: CASSLGRRPYEQYF. Here the CDR3 DNA reads TGTGCCAGCAGTTTGGGGAGGCGGCCCTACGAGCAGTACTTC. The full variable domain, in which reference TRBV28 and TRBJ2-7 provide the parts outside the CDR3, is DVKVTQSSRYLVKRTGEKVFLECVQDMDHENMFWYRQDPGLGLRLIYFSYDVKMKEKGDIPEGYSVSREKKERFSLILESASTNQTSMYLCASSLGRRPYEQYFGPGTRLTVT.

V usage is TRBV18 and J usage is TRBJ2-1, with 7 positions matching TRBD1. J was trimmed by 9 bases and V by 3 bases; bases with no gene match: 11. The CDR3 is 15 residues long. Germline CDR1 and CDR2: KGHSH and LQKENI. The CDR3 here is CASSPYTGEHGEQFF. DNA for the CDR3: TGTGCCAGCTCACCCTATACAGGGGAGCACGGTGAGCAGTTCTTC.

The chain couples TRBV14 to TRBJ2-3, with 9 bases that match TRBD1. The CDR3 has 17 residues. Trimming cost V 3 bases and J 5 bases; bases outside gene matches: 12. Germline lookup yields CDR1 SGHDN and CDR2 FVKESK. CDR3 coding DNA: TGTGCCAGCAGCCAGATGAAGGCACAGGGGGCAGGAGATACGCAGTATTTT. Residues: CASSQMKAQGAGDTQYF.

This clone has only one observation. The chain links TRBV29-1 to TRBJ2-3, with a weak D call TRBD2 (6 bases). This CDR3 comprises 16 residues. Germline V CDR1 and CDR2: SQVTM, ANQGSEA. Trimming pared 6 bases from V and 4 bases from J, leaving 23 bases between. Here the CDR3 reads CSVSLRKGGVADTQYF. In nucleotides, the CDR3 is TGCAGCGTCTCCCTCCGGAAGGGCGGGGTCGCAGATACGCAGTATTTT.

The rearrangement joins TRBV6-2 or TRBV6-3 to TRBJ2-1; 8 nucleotides line up with TRBD1. This CDR3 is built from 16 residues. V was pared by 4 bases and J by 10 bases, with 15 bases of the junction left unmatched. The V gene's germline CDR1 is MNHEY and CDR2 SVGEGT. The CDR3 DNA follows: TGTGCCAGCAGTTCGGACGGACAGGGACGACTTAAAGAGCAGTTCTTC. Translation: CASSSDGQGRLKEQFF.

V and J are TRBV19 and TRBJ1-2; TRBD1 aligns across 10 bases. In germline, CDR1 is LNHDA, CDR2 SQIVND (reference sequence). CDR3 length equals 16 residues. Trimming removed 3 bases from V and 2 bases from J; junction bases left unmatched: 6. For the CDR3, the DNA is TGTGCCAGTAGTATCCCGGGACAGGGGTCGAACTATGGCTACACCTTC. The encoded protein is CASSIPGQGSNYGYTF.

The chain has TRBV27 and TRBJ2-7; 9 bases align to TRBD1. The V and J ends lost 6 bases and 4 bases, in that order; junction bases with no gene match: 7. From germline, CDR1 is MNHEY and CDR2 SMNVEV (reference sequence). This CDR3 spans 14 amino acids. CDR3 protein: CASRKPGQGYEQYF. CDR3 in DNA: TGTGCCAGCAGAAAACCGGGACAGGGATACGAGCAGTACTTC.

The CDR3 DNA follows: TGTGCCAGCAGCTGGTATAGCTTCGATGAGCAGTTCTTC. It yields the protein CASSWYSFDEQFF. This chain connects TRBV11-3 to TRBJ2-1; the D is unclear. The CDR3 is 13 residues long. CDR1 SGHNT and CDR2 YENEEA come from the germline V gene. V lost 4 bases and J lost 8, with 12 bases in between. The full variable domain, its missing parts supplied by reference TRBV11-3 and TRBJ2-1, is EAGVVQSPRYKIIEKKQPVAFWCNPISGHNTLYWYLQNLGQGPELLIRYENEEAVDDSQLPKDRFSAERLKGVDSTLKIQPAELGDSAVYLCASSWYSFDEQFFGPGTRLTVL.

This clone was observed a few times. This chain uses TRBV3-1 (or the pseudogene TRBV3-2) with TRBJ1-3, with D possibly matching TRBD1 (6 bases). This CDR3 region has 17 residues. Germline V lookup: CDR1 LGHDT, CDR2 YNNKEL (reference sequence). V lost 5 bases and J 1 base, leaving 18 bases between the germline ends. The CDR3 coding sequence is TGTGCCAGCAGCATTCGAGGCCACAGGGCGTCTGGAAACACCATATATTTT. Translated, it gives CASSIRGHRASGNTIYF.

V usage is TRBV19 and J usage is TRBJ2-3; 11 bases are shared with TRBD2. This CDR3 has 15 residues. Germline trimming cut 3 bases from V and 5 bases from J; bases unmatched to any gene: 4. CDR1 is LNHDA, CDR2 SQIVND, per germline (reference sequence). CDR3 bases: TGTGCCAGTAGTATTACTAGCGGGGGAGGAGATACGCAGTATTTT. It encodes CASSITSGGGDTQYF. Supplemented by reference TRBV19 and TRBJ2-3, the full variable domain reads DGGITQSPKYLFRKEGQNVTLSCEQNLNHDAMYWYRQDPGQGLRLIYYSQIVNDFQKGDIAEGYSVSREKKESFPLTVTSAQKNPTAFYLCASSITSGGGDTQYFGPGTRLTVL.

The J gene is TRBJ1-6, the V gene TRBV11-2; no firm D call. The germline CDR1 and CDR2 sequences are SGHAT and FQNNGV. The germline V and J ends were trimmed by 2 bases and 6 bases, with 14 bases remaining between them. The CDR3 runs 16 residues. CDR3 sequence: CASSLWVSGFNSPLHF. In DNA, the CDR3 is TGTGCCAGCAGCTTATGGGTCTCGGGTTTTAATTCACCCCTCCACTTT.

The chain combines TRBV4-2 with TRBJ1-2, with TRBD1 matching over 7 bases. This CDR3 is 14 amino acids long. J lost 6 bases, V lost 3 bases, and 7 bases had no gene match. From germline, CDR1 is LGHNA and CDR2 YNFKEQ. Here the CDR3 DNA reads TGTGCCAGCAGCCATGGAGACAGGGCTGATGGCTACACCTTC. Translated, it gives CASSHGDRADGYTF.

This chain uses TRBV18 with TRBJ1-5; 8 nucleotides agree with TRBD1. The V segment lost 3 bases and the J segment 6 bases; nucleotides outside the gene matches: 13. This CDR3 has 17 amino acids. The germline gives CDR1 KGHSH, CDR2 LQKENI. The DNA of the CDR3 is TGTGCCAGCTCACCCCTAGGGCCAGGGGGCGAGGGTCAGCCCCAGCATTTT. Protein: CASSPLGPGGEGQPQHF.

This chain joins TRBV6-5 and TRBJ1-5; 7 nucleotides agree with TRBD1. There are 14 residues in the CDR3. The V gene's germline CDR1 is MNHEY and CDR2 SVGAGI. Trimming took 5 bases from V and 3 from J; bases not matched to a gene: 4. CDR3 coding DNA: TGTGCCAGCAGTCGGGACAGCACCAATCAGCCCCAGCATTTT. It translates to CASSRDSTNQPQHF.

DNA of the CDR3: TGTGCCAGCTCACTGGACTTGTCAGCTAACTATGGCTACACCTTC. Encoded protein: CASSLDLSANYGYTF. The V call is TRBV18, the J call TRBJ1-2; D not certain. V lost 4 bases to trimming and J lost 0 bases, with 12 bases between them. This CDR3 contains 15 residues. Germline loops: CDR1 KGHSH, CDR2 LQKENI.

The V and J genes are TRBV5-1 and TRBJ2-3, with D perhaps matching TRBD2 (6 bases). The germline gives CDR1 SGHRS, CDR2 YFSETQ. Trimming removed 9 bases at V and 2 bases at J, with 13 bases between. The CDR3 runs 13 residues. In DNA form, the CDR3 reads TGCGCCACCCGTAGCGGCATCACAGATACGCAGTATTTT. Translation: CATRSGITDTQYF.

The rearrangement uses TRBV7-2 and TRBJ1-2; no clear D. Germline CDR1 and CDR2: SGHTA and FQGNSA. Trimming pared 2 bases from V and 3 bases from J, leaving 13 bases between. CDR3 size: 15 residues. The CDR3 sequence is CASSLKAGPDYGYTF. The CDR3 DNA is TGTGCCAGCAGCTTAAAGGCAGGTCCTGACTATGGCTACACCTTC. Filled out from reference TRBV7-2 and TRBJ1-2, the complete variable domain reads GAGVSQSPSNKVTEKGKDVELRCDPISGHTALYWYRQSLGQGLEFLIYFQGNSAPDKSGLPSDRFSAERTGGSVSTLTIQRTQQEDSAVYLCASSLKAGPDYGYTFGSGTRLTVV.

The chain has TRBV19 and TRBJ2-7, with 7 bases fitting TRBD2. The CDR3 is made up of 14 amino acids. From germline, CDR1 is LNHDA and CDR2 SQIVND (reference sequence). The V segment lost 2 bases and the J segment 2 bases; nucleotides outside the gene matches: 3. The CDR3, as DNA: TGTGCCAGTAGTATATGGGAGGGAGCCTACGAGCAGTACTTC. It codes for CASSIWEGAYEQYF. Together with reference TRBV19 and TRBJ2-7, the CDR3 gives the full variable domain: DGGITQSPKYLFRKEGQNVTLSCEQNLNHDAMYWYRQDPGQGLRLIYYSQIVNDFQKGDIAEGYSVSREKKESFPLTVTSAQKNPTAFYLCASSIWEGAYEQYFGPGTRLTVT.